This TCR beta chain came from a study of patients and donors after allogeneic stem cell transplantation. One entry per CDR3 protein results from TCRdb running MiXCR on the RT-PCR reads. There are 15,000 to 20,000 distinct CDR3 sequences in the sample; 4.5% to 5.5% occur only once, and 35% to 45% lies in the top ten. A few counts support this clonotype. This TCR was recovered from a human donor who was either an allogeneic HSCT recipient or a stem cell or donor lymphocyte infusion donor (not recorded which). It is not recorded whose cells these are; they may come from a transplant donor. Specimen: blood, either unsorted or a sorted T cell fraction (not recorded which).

The CDR3: CSASQGDNQPQHF. The CDR3 bases are TGCAGTGCATCGCAGGGGGACAATCAGCCCCAGCATTTT. V usage is TRBV20-1 and J usage is TRBJ1-5; 7 positions match TRBD1. The CDR3 loop spans 13 amino acids. Germline V gives CDR1 DFQATT, CDR2 SNEGSKA (reference sequence). J lost 3 bases, V lost 6 bases, and 5 bases had no gene match.